This T cell receptor (beta chain) was recorded in a study of T cell responses to AZD1222 COVID-19 vaccine. Comments on this clone: What it binds is not known.

The repertoire was sequenced with immunoSEQ multiplex PCR; TCRdb's copy has only in-frame clones and lacks some. The profile shows approximately 110,000 clones, 70% to 90% of them singletons. CDR1 and CDR2 (germline): MNHNS, SASEGT. Trimming took 1 base from V and 2 from J; bases not matched to a gene: 4. The CDR3 spans 17 residues. General study points: With dominance at 160-218 and 743-854, vaccine-associated CD4 TCRs spanned spike. Unmutated variant regions reportedly attract nearly half of all spike-specific TCRs. Females outnumbered males among donors, who were mostly white British; clonal diversity was possibly underestimated.

This TCR was recovered from an adult in good health. The chain employs TRBV6-1 and TRBJ2-4; 11 bases agree with TRBD2. The input for sequencing was peripheral blood, taken on day 0 of AZD1222 vaccination. CDR3 residues: CASSEVASGGSKNIQYF. CDR3 nucleotide sequence: TGTGCCAGCAGTGAAGTGGCTAGCGGGGGGTCCAAAAACATTCAGTACTTC.